The 20 T cell receptor beta chains below were found in one sample sequenced in a study of blood T cell repertoires in COVID-19. Assay: immunoSEQ multiplex PCR; the TCRdb copy retains only in-frame clones and omits some. Seen here are about 250,000 clones, 85% to 90% observed once, and the top ten hold 1.2% to 1.5%. The sequenced sample consisted of peripheral blood. These receptors all come from an older man with acute or convalescent COVID-19.

The chain employs TRBV11-1 and TRBJ2-5; 9 bases map to TRBD2. V shed 2 bases, J shed 4 bases, and the junction held 2 bases outside the gene matches. CDR1 and CDR2 from the germline V gene are SGHAT and FQDESV (reference sequence). The CDR3 is 14 residues long. CDR3 coding DNA: TGTGCCAGCAGCTTATTACTAGCGGGAGAGACCCAGTACTTC. Encoded protein: CASSLLLAGETQYF.

The chain links TRBV18 to TRBJ2-7, with D tentatively TRBD1 (6 bases). The CDR3 loop spans 12 amino acids. Germline loops: CDR1 KGHSH, CDR2 LQKENI. Trimming took 6 bases from V and 3 from J, leaving 9 bases between them. The DNA for the CDR3 is TGTGCCAGCTCTAGGACAGACTACGAGCAGTACTTC. As protein: CASSRTDYEQYF.

The chain joins TRBV7-2 to TRBJ2-6; TRBD1 matches at 10 bases. Germline V gene sequence: CDR1 SGHTA, CDR2 FQGNSA. Unmatched junction bases numbered 11, after V lost 2 bases and J lost 4 bases. CDR3 length equals 19 residues. CDR3 region: CASSLHTGDRGGGANVLTF. In nucleotides, the CDR3 is TGTGCCAGCAGCTTACACACCGGGGACAGGGGCGGAGGGGCCAACGTCCTGACTTTC.

This clone appeared a single time. V and J are TRBV19 and TRBJ1-2; 7 positions match TRBD1. The CDR3 has 15 amino acids. Germline lookup yields CDR1 LNHDA and CDR2 SQIVND (reference sequence). With 0 bases clipped from V and 5 bases from J, the junction kept 6 bases outside the gene matches. The CDR3 sequence is CASSIDGQVGYGYTF. DNA of the CDR3: TGTGCCAGTAGTATAGATGGACAGGTCGGATATGGCTACACCTTC.

V usage is TRBV12-5 and J usage is TRBJ2-3, with D maybe TRBD2 (6 bases). In germline, CDR1 is LGHNT, CDR2 FRNRAP. The CDR3 runs 15 residues. Deletions cut 7 bases from V and 3 bases from J, with 17 bases between. CDR3 amino acids: CASARQRASTDTQYF. The CDR3 nucleotides read TGTGCTAGTGCACGGCAGCGGGCCAGTACAGATACGCAGTATTTT.

The chain has TRBV3-1 (or the pseudogene TRBV3-2) and TRBJ2-1; weak D call: TRBD2 (5 bases). The CDR3 is 16 amino acids. The V end lost 0 bases, the J end lost 6 bases, and 15 bases lay between the germline ends. Germline V lookup: CDR1 LGHDT, CDR2 YNNKEL (reference sequence). The CDR3 is CASSQDHLGLANEQFF. CDR3 in DNA: TGTGCCAGCAGCCAAGATCATCTCGGGCTAGCCAATGAGCAGTTCTTC.

V usage is TRBV3-1 (or the pseudogene TRBV3-2) and J usage is TRBJ2-1; TRBD1 matches 11 bases. After removal of 3 bases from V and 9 bases from J, the junction contained 4 bases not matched to a gene. Looked up from germline, CDR1 is LGHDT and CDR2 is YNNKEL (reference sequence). The CDR3 contains 14 residues. Written as DNA, the CDR3 is TGTGCCAGCAGCCAGCCGGGACAGGGGGGTGAGCAGTTCTTC. Its translation: CASSQPGQGGEQFF.

The chain employs TRBV6-5 and TRBJ2-3; a weak D match, TRBD2 (5 bases). This CDR3 contains 15 residues. Germline V gene sequence: CDR1 MNHEY, CDR2 SVGAGI. The V end was cut by 4 bases, the J end by 0 bases, with 11 bases between. CDR3 nucleotides: TGTGCCAGCAGTTCGGACGGACTTAGCACAGATACGCAGTATTTT. The encoded protein is CASSSDGLSTDTQYF.

This chain links TRBV28 with TRBJ1-5; 11 bases align to TRBD1. Germline CDR1 and CDR2: MDHEN and SYDVKM. CDR3 size: 16 residues. With V trimmed by 7 bases and J by 5 bases, 10 bases remained unmatched. The CDR3 region is CASTSPGTGGDQPQHF. CDR3 nucleotides: TGTGCCAGCACCTCCCCCGGGACAGGGGGGGATCAGCCCCAGCATTTT.

V is TRBV28 and J is TRBJ2-7, with TRBD2 matching 10 bases. The V segment lost 5 bases and the J segment 3 bases; nucleotides outside the gene matches: 16. Germline lookup yields CDR1 MDHEN and CDR2 SYDVKM. This CDR3 contains 18 residues. The CDR3 bases are TGTGCCAGCAGTCAACTTACCCACTTAGCGGGAGGCTTCTACGAGCAGTACTTC. Translating it yields CASSQLTHLAGGFYEQYF.

This chain joins TRBV5-8 and TRBJ1-1; D is perhaps TRBD1 (5 bases). The CDR3 contains 13 residues. Germline V gene lookup returns CDR1 SGHTS and CDR2 YDEGEE. The germline V and J ends were trimmed by 9 bases and 1 base, with 13 bases remaining between them. The CDR3 reads CAIQGNSNTEAFF. CDR3 coding DNA: TGTGCCATCCAGGGTAATTCGAACACTGAAGCTTTCTTT.

The J gene is TRBJ2-7, the V gene TRBV5-1; 10 bases map to TRBD1. J gave up 2 bases and V 4 bases, and 6 bases lay outside the gene matches. Germline V gives CDR1 SGHRS, CDR2 YFSETQ. The CDR3 covers 15 residues. The CDR3 protein is CASSNRDRGTYEQYF. The CDR3 nucleotides read TGCGCCAGCAGCAACCGGGACAGGGGAACCTACGAGCAGTACTTC.

V gene TRBV18 combines with J gene TRBJ2-3; 7 positions match TRBD2. The CDR3 consists of 16 residues. Losses at the gene ends were 3 bases for V and 0 bases for J; bases not matched to a gene: 6. The V gene's germline CDR1 is KGHSH and CDR2 LQKENI. The CDR3 sequence is CASSPTAGASTDTQYF. The CDR3 region has the DNA TGTGCCAGCTCACCCACCGCGGGAGCTAGCACAGATACGCAGTATTTT.

This clone turned up a few times. The chain is built from TRBV18 and TRBJ2-1, with D unresolved. Germline V CDR1 and CDR2: KGHSH, LQKENI. With 3 bases removed from V and 2 bases from J, the gap between germline ends came to 11 bases. This CDR3 comprises 15 residues. For the CDR3, the DNA is TGTGCCAGCTCACCCAATACTATCGCCTACAATGAGCAGTTCTTC. It is translated as CASSPNTIAYNEQFF.

This clone was seen only once. The chain links TRBV6-5 to TRBJ1-6; the D gene is possibly TRBD1 (6 bases). Trimming stripped 6 bases from V and 9 bases from J, with 15 bases between. This CDR3 spans 14 amino acids. Germline loops: CDR1 MNHEY, CDR2 SVGAGI. In DNA form, the CDR3 reads TGTGCCAGCAGCTTACAGGGTTCCCCTTCACCCCTCCACTTT. This codes for CASSLQGSPSPLHF.

The J gene is TRBJ2-3, the V gene TRBV6-5; 11 bases match TRBD2. The CDR3 has 14 residues. Looked up from germline, CDR1 is MNHEY and CDR2 is SVGAGI. V dropped 10 bases and J dropped 6; count of bases not matched to a gene: 9. CDR3 sequence reads: CATFSGRAGDTQYF. Here the CDR3 DNA reads TGTGCCACCTTTAGCGGGAGGGCCGGGGATACGCAGTATTTT.

J is TRBJ2-7 and V is TRBV5-5; TRBD1 agrees at 11 bases. The germline gives CDR1 SGHKS, CDR2 YYEKEE (reference sequence). Trimming took 4 bases from V and 7 from J; bases not matched to a gene: 7. CDR3 length: 14 residues. The CDR3 sequence: CASSPVDRGQEQYF. CDR3 DNA: TGTGCCAGCAGCCCTGTGGACAGGGGGCAGGAGCAGTACTTC.

The chain is built from TRBV28 and TRBJ1-4, with D hard to call. V was cut by 2 bases and J by 0 bases, with 4 bases left in between. CDR1 and CDR2 from the germline V gene are MDHEN and SYDVKM. The CDR3 has 14 amino acids. The CDR3 DNA reads as TGTGCCAGCAGTTTACAGGCAACTAATGAAAAACTGTTTTTT. Translation gives CASSLQATNEKLFF.

The chain joins TRBV19 to TRBJ1-2, with D possibly TRBD1 on 6 matching bases. The germline V gene encodes CDR1 LNHDA and CDR2 SQIVND (reference sequence). Trimming cost V 4 bases and J 0 bases, with 21 bases left between them. The CDR3 is made up of 18 amino acids. Here the CDR3 DNA reads TGTGCCAGTAGTACACAATCCGGACAGAAGCTCACTAACTATGGCTACACCTTC. Translating gives CASSTQSGQKLTNYGYTF.

This chain uses TRBV19 with TRBJ2-3; TRBD1 matches 7 bases. This CDR3 is 16 amino acids long. The J segment lost 6 bases and the V segment lost 3 bases, leaving 12 bases of the junction unmatched. From germline, CDR1 is LNHDA and CDR2 SQIVND (reference sequence). This CDR3 is CASSMEVSGGMDTQYF. For the CDR3, the DNA is TGTGCCAGTAGTATGGAAGTTTCAGGGGGAATGGATACGCAGTATTTT.